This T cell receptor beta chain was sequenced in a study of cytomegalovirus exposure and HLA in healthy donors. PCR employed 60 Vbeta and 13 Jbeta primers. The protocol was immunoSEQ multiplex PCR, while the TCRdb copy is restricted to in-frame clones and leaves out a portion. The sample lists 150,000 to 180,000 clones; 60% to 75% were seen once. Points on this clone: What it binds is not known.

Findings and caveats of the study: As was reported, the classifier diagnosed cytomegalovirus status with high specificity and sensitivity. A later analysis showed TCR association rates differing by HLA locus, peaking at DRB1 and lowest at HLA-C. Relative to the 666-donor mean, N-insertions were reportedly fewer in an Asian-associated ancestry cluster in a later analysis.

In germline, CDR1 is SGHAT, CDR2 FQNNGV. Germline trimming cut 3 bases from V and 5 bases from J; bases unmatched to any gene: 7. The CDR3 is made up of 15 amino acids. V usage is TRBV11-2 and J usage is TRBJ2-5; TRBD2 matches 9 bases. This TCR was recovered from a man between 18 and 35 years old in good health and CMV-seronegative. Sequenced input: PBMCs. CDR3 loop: CASSLGGGAGETQYF. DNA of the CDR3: TGTGCCAGCAGCTTGGGCGGGGGGGCCGGTGAGACCCAGTACTTC.